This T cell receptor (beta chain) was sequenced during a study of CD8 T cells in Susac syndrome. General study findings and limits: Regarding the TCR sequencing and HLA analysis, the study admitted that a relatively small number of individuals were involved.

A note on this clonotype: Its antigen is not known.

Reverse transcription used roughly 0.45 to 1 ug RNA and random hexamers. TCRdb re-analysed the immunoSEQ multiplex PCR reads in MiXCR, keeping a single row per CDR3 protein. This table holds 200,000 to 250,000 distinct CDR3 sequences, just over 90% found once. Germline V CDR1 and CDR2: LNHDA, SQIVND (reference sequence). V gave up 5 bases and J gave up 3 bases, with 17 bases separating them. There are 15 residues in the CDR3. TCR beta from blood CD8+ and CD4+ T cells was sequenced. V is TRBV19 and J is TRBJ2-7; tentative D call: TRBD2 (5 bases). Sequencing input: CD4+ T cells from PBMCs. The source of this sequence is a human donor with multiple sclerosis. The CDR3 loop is CASSLGLLLGYEQYF. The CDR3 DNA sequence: TGTGCCAGTAGTCTTGGACTCCTTCTAGGCTACGAGCAGTACTTC.